This entry features one TCR beta chain sequence. The antigen is undetermined. This sample is part of a study of blood T cells in healthy people across ages. Study details: For every two T cells, template switching captured about one barcoded beta molecule. Whole-study findings and limits: Those diversity estimates obtained from one million T cells were thought to be underestimates.

A sample-barcoded 5' primer and a J-beta primer mix were used in a second PCR of roughly 6 to 11 cycles. All samples yielded 3 million or more CDR3-containing paired-end reads. TCRdb processed the 5' RACE reads anew with MiXCR; each CDR3 protein has one entry. The sample has approximately 1.5 million distinct CDR3 sequences; around 36% are singletons. Per individual sample, total RNA of at least 5.5 micrograms was extracted. V trimming: 0 bases; J trimming: 3 bases; junction bases outside the gene matches: 4. Per the germline V gene, CDR1 is DFQATT and CDR2 is SNEGSKA (reference sequence). The CDR3 runs 14 residues.

J is TRBJ2-7 and V is TRBV20-1, with TRBD2 matching over 8 bases. Sequencing was done on a sample of blood. This clonotype was sampled from a woman in her thirties in good health. CDR3 sequence (DNA): TGCAGTGCTAGAGACGTAGCGGGGAACTACGAGCAGTACTTC. It is translated as CSARDVAGNYEQYF.